This T cell receptor beta chain was recorded in a study of T cells after yellow fever vaccination. Overall study findings and caveats: Clones that expanded after primary vaccination mostly reappeared after the booster (less than 98% CD4, 70% to 90% CD8). The study found a weaker secondary response that peaked faster, day 5 versus 15.

In its sample, this clonotype was seen many times. The antigen is not known. The germline V gene has CDR1 SGHAT and CDR2 FQNNGV. Trimming removed 6 bases from V and 0 bases from J, with 9 bases in between. The CDR3 runs to 14 residues. One entry per CDR3 protein results from TCRdb running MiXCR on the 5' RACE reads. Seen here are about 69,000 distinct CDR3 sequences, roughly 6% observed once, and the top ten hold about 2%. Material: CD4+ T cells sorted from PBMCs, obtained around 15 days after the first yellow fever vaccination. This chain links TRBV11-2 with TRBJ2-1; a possible D gene is TRBD2 (5 bases). This clonotype was obtained from a young man who received the YFV17D yellow fever vaccine. The chain's CDR3 is CASRVGSSYNEQFF. In DNA form, the CDR3 reads TGTGCCAGCAGAGTGGGGAGCTCCTACAATGAGCAGTTCTTC.